This T cell receptor beta chain came from a study of blood T cells in healthy people across ages. This clonotype was seen repeatedly, ten times or more. Combining a sample-barcoded 5' primer with a J-beta primer mix, a second PCR ran for about 6 to 11 cycles. Every sample produced at least 2.5 million CDR3-containing paired-end reads. TCRdb itself ran the 5' RACE reads through MiXCR, one entry per CDR3 protein. The top ten hold 22% of the sample, which has under 950,000 distinct CDR3 sequences, approximately 22% seen once. This clonotype originated in a man between 65 and 85 years old in good health. The sample consisted of blood.

The CDR3 loop is CAISENDRAGYF. For the CDR3, the DNA is TGTGCCATCAGTGAGAATGACAGGGCGGGGTACTTC. The genes are TRBV10-3 and TRBJ2-4, with 7 bases matching TRBD1. CDR1 and CDR2 from the germline V gene are ENHRY and SYGVKD. This CDR3 contains 12 residues. V lost 2 bases and J lost 15; bases outside the gene matches: 7.